One TCR beta chain is described in this entry. This entry belongs to a study of blood T cell repertoires in COVID-19. Overall study: The cDNA or gDNA used as material had been derived from T cells, B-cell-depleted T cells, or PBMCs.

Losses at the gene ends were 5 bases for V and 5 bases for J; bases not matched to a gene: 7. In germline, CDR1 is LNHNV, CDR2 YYDKDF (reference sequence). The CDR3 runs to 14 residues. The participants were between about 18 and 90 years old and came from about two dozen US areas. Clinical history reported by participants formed the basis on which cohorts were assigned. Original handling: Estimates of nucleated cell counts were drawn from the amplification of reference gene primers. Profiling relied on immunoSEQ multiplex PCR, and the TCRdb table lists in-frame clones only, not all of them. V and J calls and clone size follow that table, whereas D and trimming were derived from the DNA. The sample yields roughly 500,000 clones, around 89% seen once.

Sample: PBMCs or T cells enriched from blood (not recorded which). This TCR derives from a woman in her forties who had recovered from COVID-19. This chain links TRBV15 with TRBJ1-1; 8 nucleotides line up with TRBD1. The CDR3 nucleotides are TGTGCCACCAGCGGAGGGACAGGAAGAACTGAAGCTTTCTTT. Its translation: CATSGGTGRTEAFF.